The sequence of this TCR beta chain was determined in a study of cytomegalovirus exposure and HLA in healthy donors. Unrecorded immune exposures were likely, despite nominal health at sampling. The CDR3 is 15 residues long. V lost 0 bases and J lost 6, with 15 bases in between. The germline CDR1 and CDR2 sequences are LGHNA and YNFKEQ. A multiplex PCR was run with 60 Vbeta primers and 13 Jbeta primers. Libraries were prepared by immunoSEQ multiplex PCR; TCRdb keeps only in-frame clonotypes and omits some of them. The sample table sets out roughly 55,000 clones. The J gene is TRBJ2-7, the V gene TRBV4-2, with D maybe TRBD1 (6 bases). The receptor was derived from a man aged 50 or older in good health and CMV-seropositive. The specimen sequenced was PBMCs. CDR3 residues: CASSQDGQGWREQYF. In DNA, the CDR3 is TGTGCCAGCAGCCAAGACGGGCAGGGGTGGCGCGAGCAGTACTTC.